This TCR beta chain was profiled in a study of preoperative IRX-2 immunotherapy in early breast cancer. With V trimmed by 4 bases and J by 2 bases, 1 base remained unmatched. The CDR3 loop spans 15 amino acids. CDR1 SEHNR and CDR2 FQNEAQ come from the germline V gene (reference sequence). Treatment in this sample: preoperative locoregional IRX-2 cytokine immunotherapy. Data came from immunoSEQ multiplex PCR; TCRdb stores just in-frame clones and leaves some out. The table records roughly 26,000 clones, roughly 90% of them present only once. In its sample, this clone was seen once. The TCR originated in a human donor with breast cancer. Sample: tumor tissue, taken after IRX-2 immunotherapy. The chain is built from TRBV7-9 and TRBJ2-1, with 11 bases matching TRBD2. The CDR3: CASSSGLAAYNEQFF. CDR3 DNA sequence: TGTGCCAGCAGCTCGGGACTAGCGGCCTACAATGAGCAGTTCTTC.